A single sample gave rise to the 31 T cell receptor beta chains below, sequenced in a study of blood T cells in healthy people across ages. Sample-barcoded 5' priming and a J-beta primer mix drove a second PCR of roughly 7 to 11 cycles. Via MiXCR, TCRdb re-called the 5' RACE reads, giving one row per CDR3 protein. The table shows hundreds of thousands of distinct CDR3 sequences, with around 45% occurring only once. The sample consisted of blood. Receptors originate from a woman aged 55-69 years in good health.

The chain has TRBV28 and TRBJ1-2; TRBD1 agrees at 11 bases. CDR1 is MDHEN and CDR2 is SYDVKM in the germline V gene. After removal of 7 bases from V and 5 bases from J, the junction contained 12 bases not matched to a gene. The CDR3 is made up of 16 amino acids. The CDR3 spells CASTEAGTGGNYGYTF. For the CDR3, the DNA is TGTGCCAGCACCGAAGCCGGGACAGGGGGAAATTATGGCTACACCTTC.

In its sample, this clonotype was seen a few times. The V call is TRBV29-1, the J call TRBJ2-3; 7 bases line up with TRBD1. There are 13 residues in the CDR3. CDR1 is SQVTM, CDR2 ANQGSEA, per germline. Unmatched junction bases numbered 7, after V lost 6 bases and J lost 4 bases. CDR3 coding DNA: TGCAGCGTCCGGGACAGATGGGCAGATACGCAGTATTTT. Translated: CSVRDRWADTQYF.

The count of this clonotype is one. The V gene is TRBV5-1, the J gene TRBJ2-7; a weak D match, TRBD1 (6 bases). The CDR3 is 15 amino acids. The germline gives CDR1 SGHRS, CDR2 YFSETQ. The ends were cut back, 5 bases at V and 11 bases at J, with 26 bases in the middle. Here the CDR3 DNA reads TGCGCCAGCAGGTCGGTGGGGGACAACTCAGAAACCGAGTACTTC. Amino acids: CASRSVGDNSETEYF.

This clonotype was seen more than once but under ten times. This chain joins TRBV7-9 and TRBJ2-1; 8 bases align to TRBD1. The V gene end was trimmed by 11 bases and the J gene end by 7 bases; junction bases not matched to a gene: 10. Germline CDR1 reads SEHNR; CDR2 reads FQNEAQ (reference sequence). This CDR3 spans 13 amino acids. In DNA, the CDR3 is TGTGCCTGGACAGGGAGTAGTACGAATGAGCAGTTCTTC. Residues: CAWTGSSTNEQFF.

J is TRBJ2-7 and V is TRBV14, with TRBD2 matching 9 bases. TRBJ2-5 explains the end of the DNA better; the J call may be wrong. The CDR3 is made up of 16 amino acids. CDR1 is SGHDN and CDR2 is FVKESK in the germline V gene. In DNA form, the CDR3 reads TGTGCCAGCAGCCCCTGGACTAGCGATTCTCCAGAGACCCAGTACTTC. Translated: CASSPWTSDSPETQYF.

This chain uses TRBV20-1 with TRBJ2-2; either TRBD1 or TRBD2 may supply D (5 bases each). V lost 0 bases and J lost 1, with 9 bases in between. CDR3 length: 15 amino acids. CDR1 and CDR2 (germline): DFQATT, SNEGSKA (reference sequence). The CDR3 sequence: CSARDLGRNTGELFF. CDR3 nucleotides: TGCAGTGCTAGAGATTTGGGACGGAACACCGGGGAGCTGTTTTTT.

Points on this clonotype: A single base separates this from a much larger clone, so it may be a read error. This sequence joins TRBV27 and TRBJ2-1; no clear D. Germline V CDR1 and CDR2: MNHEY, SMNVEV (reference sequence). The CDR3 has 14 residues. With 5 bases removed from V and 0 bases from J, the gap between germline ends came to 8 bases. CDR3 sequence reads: CASSVAGSYNEQFF. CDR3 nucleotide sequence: TGTGCCAGCAGTGTAGCAGGCTCCTACAATGAGCAGTTCTTC.

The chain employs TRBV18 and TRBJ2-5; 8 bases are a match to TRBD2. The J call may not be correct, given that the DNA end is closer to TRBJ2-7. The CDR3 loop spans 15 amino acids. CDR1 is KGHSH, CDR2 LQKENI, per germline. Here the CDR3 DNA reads TGTGCCAGCTCACGGGAACCGGGAGGGCCCGGCGAGCAGTACTTC. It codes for CASSREPGGPGEQYF.

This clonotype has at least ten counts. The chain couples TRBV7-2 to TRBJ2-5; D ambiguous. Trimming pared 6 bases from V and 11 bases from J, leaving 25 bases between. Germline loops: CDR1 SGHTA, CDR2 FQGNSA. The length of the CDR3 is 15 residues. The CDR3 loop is CASSFPGVWYIEQYF. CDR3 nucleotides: TGTGCCAGCAGTTTCCCCGGCGTATGGTATATTGAGCAGTACTTC.

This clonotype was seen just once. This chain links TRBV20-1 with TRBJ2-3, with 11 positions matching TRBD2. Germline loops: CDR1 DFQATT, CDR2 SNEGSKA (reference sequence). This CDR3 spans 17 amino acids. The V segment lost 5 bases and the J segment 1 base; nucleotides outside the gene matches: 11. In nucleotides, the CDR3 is TGCAGTGCTCTCATAGCGGGAGGGTTTGGGGGCACAGATACGCAGTATTTT. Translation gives CSALIAGGFGGTDTQYF.

The CDR3 bases are TGTGCCAGCAGCCGCCGACTAGCGCGAGAAAACGAGCAGTACTTC. Translation gives CASSRRLARENEQYF. The genes are TRBV4-2 and TRBJ2-4, with 8 nucleotides matching TRBD2. The J call is in doubt because the DNA end fits TRBJ2-7 better. The length of the CDR3 is 15 residues. Germline V gene lookup returns CDR1 LGHNA and CDR2 YNFKEQ.

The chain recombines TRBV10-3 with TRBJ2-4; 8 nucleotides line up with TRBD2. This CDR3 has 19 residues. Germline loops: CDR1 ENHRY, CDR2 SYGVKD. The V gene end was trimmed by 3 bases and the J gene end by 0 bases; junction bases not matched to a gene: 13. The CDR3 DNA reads TGTGCCATCAGTGAAGGGGCAGCGGGAGCGGCCCTAGCCAAAAACATTCAGTACTTC. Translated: CAISEGAAGAALAKNIQYF.

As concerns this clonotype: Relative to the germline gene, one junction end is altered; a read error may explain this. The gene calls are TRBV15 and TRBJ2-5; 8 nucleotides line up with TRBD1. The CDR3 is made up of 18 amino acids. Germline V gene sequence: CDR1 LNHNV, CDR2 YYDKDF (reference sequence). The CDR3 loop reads CATSGDRGRIRSEETQYF. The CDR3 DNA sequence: TGTGCCACCAGCGGAGACAGGGGCCGGATTCGGTCTGAAGAGACCCAGTACTTC.

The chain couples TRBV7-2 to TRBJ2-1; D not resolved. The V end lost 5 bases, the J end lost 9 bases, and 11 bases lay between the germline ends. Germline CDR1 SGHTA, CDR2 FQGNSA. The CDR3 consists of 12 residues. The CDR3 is CASSQVYGEQFF. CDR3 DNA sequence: TGTGCCAGCAGCCAAGTTTATGGTGAGCAGTTCTTC.

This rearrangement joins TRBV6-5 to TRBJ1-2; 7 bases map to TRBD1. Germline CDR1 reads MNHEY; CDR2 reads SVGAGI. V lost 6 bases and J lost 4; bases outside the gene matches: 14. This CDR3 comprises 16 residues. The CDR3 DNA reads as TGTGCCAGCAGCAACTTCAGGGATGACAGGGTCTATGGCTACACCTTC. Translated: CASSNFRDDRVYGYTF.

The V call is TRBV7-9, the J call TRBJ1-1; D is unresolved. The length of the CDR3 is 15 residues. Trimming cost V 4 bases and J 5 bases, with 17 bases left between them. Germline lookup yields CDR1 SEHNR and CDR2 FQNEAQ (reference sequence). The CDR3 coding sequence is TGTGCCAGCAGCTATGGCGTCGGCCTCCGAACTGAAGCTTTCTTT. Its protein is CASSYGVGLRTEAFF. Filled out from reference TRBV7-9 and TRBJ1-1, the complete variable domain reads DTGVSQNPRHKITKRGQNVTFRCDPISEHNRLYWYRQTLGQGPEFLTYFQNEAQLEKSRLLSDRFSAERPKGSFSTLEIQRTEQGDSAMYLCASSYGVGLRTEAFFGQGTRLTVV.

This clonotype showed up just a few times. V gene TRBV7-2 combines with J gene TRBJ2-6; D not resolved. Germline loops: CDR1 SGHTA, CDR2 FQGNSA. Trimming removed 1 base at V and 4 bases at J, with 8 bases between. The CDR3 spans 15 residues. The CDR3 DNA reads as TGTGCCAGCAGCTTAGTTTTCGCGGGGGCCAACGTCCTGACTTTC. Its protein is CASSLVFAGANVLTF.

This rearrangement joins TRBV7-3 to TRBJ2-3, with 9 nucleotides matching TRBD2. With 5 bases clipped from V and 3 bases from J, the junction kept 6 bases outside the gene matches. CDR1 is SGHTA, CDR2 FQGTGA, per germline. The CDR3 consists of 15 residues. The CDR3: CASSRAGGWTDTQYF. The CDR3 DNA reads TGTGCCAGCAGCCGAGCGGGAGGCTGGACAGATACGCAGTATTTT.

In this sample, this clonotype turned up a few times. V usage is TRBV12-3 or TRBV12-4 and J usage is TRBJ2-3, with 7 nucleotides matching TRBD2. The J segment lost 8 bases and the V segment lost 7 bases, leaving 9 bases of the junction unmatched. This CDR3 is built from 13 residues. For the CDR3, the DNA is TGTGCCAGCAACGCCGGCGGGGGTGTTACGCAGTATTTT. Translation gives CASNAGGGVTQYF.

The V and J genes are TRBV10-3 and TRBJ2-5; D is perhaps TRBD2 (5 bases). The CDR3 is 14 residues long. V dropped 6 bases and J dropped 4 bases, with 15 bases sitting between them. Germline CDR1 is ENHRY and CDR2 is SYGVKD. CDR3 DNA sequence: TGTGCCATCAGGAGCGGCCGCGCCGGAGAGACCCAGTACTTC. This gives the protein CAIRSGRAGETQYF.

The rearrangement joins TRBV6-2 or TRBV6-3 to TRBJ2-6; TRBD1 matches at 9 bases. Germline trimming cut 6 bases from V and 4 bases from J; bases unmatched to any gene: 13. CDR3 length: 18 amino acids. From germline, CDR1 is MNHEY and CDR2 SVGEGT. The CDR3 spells CASRTKDRGARGANVLTF. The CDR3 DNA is TGTGCCAGCAGGACTAAGGACAGGGGAGCGCGAGGGGCCAACGTCCTGACTTTC.

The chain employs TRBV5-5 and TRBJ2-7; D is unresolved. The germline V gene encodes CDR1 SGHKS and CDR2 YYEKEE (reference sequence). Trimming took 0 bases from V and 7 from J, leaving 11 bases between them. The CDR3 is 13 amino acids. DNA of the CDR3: TGTGCCAGCAGCTTGGAGGAATACAATGAGCAGTACTTC. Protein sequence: CASSLEEYNEQYF.

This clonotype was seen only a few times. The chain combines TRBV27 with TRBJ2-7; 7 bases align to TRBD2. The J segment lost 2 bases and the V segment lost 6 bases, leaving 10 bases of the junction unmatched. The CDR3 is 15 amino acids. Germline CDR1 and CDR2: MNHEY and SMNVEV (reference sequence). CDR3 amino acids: CASSALAVAPYEQYF. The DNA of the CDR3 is TGTGCCAGCAGCGCTCTAGCGGTTGCCCCCTACGAGCAGTACTTC.

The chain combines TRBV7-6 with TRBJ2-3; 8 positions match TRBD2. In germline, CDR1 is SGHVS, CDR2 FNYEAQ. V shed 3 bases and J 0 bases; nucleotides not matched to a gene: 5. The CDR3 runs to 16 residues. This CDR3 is CASSFLVAGSTDTQYF. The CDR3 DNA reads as TGTGCCAGCAGCTTTTTGGTAGCGGGAAGCACAGATACGCAGTATTTT. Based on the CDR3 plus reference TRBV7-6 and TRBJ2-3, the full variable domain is GAGVSQSPRYKVTKRGQDVALRCDPISGHVSLYWYRQALGQGPEFLTYFNYEAQQDKSGLPNDRFSAERPEGSISTLTIQRTEQRDSAMYRCASSFLVAGSTDTQYFGPGTRLTVL.

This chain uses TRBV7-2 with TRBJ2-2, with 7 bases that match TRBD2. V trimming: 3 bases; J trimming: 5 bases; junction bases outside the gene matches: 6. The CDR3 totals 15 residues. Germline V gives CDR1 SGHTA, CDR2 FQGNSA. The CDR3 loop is CASSLPLGGTGELFF. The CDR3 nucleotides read TGTGCCAGCAGCTTGCCCCTCGGGGGGACCGGGGAGCTGTTTTTT.

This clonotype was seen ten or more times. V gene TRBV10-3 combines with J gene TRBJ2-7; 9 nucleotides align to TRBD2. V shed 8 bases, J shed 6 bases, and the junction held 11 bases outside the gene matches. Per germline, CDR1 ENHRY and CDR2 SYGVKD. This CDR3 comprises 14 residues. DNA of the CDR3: TGTGCCATCGCGCTTCTAGCGGGATCAACCGAGCAGTACTTC. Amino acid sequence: CAIALLAGSTEQYF.

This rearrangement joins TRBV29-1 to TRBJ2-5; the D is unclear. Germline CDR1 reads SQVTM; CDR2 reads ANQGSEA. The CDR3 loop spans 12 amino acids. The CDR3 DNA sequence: TGCAGTTTCGCTGGTGGCGGAGAGACCCAGTACTTC. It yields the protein CSFAGGGETQYF.

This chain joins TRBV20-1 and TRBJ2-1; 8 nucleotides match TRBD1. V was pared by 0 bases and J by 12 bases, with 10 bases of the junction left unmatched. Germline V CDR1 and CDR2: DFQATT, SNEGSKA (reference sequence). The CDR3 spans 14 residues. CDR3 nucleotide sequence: TGCAGTGCTAGAGATCCAAGGCTTACAGGGGGGCAGTTCTTC. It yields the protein CSARDPRLTGGQFF.

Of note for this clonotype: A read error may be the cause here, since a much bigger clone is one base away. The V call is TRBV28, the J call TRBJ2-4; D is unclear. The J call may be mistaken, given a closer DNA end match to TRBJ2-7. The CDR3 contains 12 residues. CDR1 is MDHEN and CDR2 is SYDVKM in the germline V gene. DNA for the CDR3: TGTGCCAGCATTTTCGCTCGTTACGAGCAGTACTTC. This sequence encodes CASIFARYEQYF.

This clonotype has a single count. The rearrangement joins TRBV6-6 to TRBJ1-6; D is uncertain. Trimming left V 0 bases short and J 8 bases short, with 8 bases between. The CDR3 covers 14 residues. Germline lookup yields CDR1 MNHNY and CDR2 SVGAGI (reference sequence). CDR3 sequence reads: CASSYSWGDSPLHF. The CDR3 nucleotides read TGTGCCAGCAGTTACTCTTGGGGAGATTCACCCCTCCACTTT.

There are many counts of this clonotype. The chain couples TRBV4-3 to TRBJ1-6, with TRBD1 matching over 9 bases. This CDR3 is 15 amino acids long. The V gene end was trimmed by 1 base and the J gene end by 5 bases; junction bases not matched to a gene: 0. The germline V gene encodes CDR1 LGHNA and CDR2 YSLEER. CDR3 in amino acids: CASSQGDRDNSPLHF. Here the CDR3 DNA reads TGCGCCAGCAGCCAAGGGGACAGGGATAATTCACCCCTCCACTTT.